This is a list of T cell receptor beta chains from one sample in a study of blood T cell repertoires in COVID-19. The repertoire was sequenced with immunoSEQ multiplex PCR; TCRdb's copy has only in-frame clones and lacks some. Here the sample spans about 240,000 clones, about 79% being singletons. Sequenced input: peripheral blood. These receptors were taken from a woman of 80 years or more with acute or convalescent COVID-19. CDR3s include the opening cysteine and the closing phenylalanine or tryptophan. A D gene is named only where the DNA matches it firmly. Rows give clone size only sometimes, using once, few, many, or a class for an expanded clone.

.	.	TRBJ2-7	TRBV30	TGTGCCTGGAGTGCCCGCGGCAGGGGGAGGCACGAGCAGTACTTC	CAWSARGRGRHEQYF
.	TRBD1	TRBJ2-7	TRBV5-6	TGTGCCAGCAGCTTGCCGGGACAGGGCTCCTACGAGCAGTACTTC	CASSLPGQGSYEQYF
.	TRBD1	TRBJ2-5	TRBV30	TGTGCCTGGAGTGTAGGGGGCGCGTGGGAGACCCAGTACTTC	CAWSVGGAWETQYF
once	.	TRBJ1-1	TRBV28	TGTGCCAGCACCTTGAGGGGGATGGAAGCTTTCTTT	CASTLRGMEAFF
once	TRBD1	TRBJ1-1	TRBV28	TGTGCCAGCAGTTTTTTGCGGGGACAGGGGAGGACTGAAGCTTTCTTT	CASSFLRGQGRTEAFF
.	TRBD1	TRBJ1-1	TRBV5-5	TGTGCCAGCAGACGCCGGACAGGGTTCGATTTCGCTGAAGCTTTCTTT	CASRRRTGFDFAEAFF
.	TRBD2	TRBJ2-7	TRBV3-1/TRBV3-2	TGTGCCAGCAGCCCGGGAGCGGGGGGATACGAGCAGTACTTC	CASSPGAGGYEQYF
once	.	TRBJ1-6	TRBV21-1	TGTGCCAGCAGCTCGAACCCCAGCGACGATAATTCACCCCTCCACTTT	CASSSNPSDDNSPLHF
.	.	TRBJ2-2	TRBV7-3	TGTGCCAGCAGCTTAAACACGGGCACCGGGGAGCTGTTTTTT	CASSLNTGTGELFF
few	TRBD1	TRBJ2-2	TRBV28	TGTGCCAGCATCCGGACAGGGGGCTTTAATGACACCGGGGAGCTGTTTTTT	CASIRTGGFNDTGELFF
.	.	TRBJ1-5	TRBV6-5	TGTGCCAGCAGACGGGATAGCAATCAGCCCCAGCATTTT	CASRRDSNQPQHF
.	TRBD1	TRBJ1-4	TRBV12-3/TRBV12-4	TGTGCCGGGGGGGGACAGGGTAATGAAAAACTGTTTTTT	CAGGGQGNEKLFF
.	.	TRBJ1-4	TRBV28	TGTGCCAGCAGCATGTATCAAGGAGCGGAAAAACTGTTTTTT	CASSMYQGAEKLFF
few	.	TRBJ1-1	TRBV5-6	TGTGCCAGCAGCTGGACAGCAGGGACTGAAGCTTTCTTT	CASSWTAGTEAFF
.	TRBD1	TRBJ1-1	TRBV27	TGTGCCAGCAGTTCGAACAGGGGGCGCGGGGACACTGAAGCTTTCTTT	CASSSNRGRGDTEAFF
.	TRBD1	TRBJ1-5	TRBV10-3	TGTGCCACTGGGACAGTCGACAATCAGCCCCAGCATTTT	CATGTVDNQPQHF
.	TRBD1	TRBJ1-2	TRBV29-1	TGCAGCGTTGGTGGACAGGAATATGGCTACACCTTC	CSVGGQEYGYTF
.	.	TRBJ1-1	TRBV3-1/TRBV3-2	TGTGCCAGCAGCCAAATCAGGGAAACTGAAGCTTTCTTT	CASSQIRETEAFF
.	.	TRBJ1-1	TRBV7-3	TGTGCCAGCAGCTTAAAGGGGCAGGGGACTGAAGCTTTCTTT	CASSLKGQGTEAFF
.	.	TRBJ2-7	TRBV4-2	TGTGCCAGCAGCCAGGCCCCGGTTGGGCACCTCGAGCAGTACTTC	CASSQAPVGHLEQYF
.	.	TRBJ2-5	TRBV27	TGTGCCAGCGGGGGGTACCAAGAGACCCAGTACTTC	CASGGYQETQYF
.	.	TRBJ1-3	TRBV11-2	TGTGCCAGCAGCTCCGCAGGAGGAAACACCATATATTTT	CASSSAGGNTIYF
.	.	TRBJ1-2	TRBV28	TGTGCCAGCAGTTTGCCCCCGGGAGGGGTCCATGGCTACACCTTC	CASSLPPGGVHGYTF
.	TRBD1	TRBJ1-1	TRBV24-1	TGTGCCACCAGTGGGAACAGGGGGGAGAACACTGAAGCTTTCTTT	CATSGNRGENTEAFF
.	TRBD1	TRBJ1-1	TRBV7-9	TGTGCCAGCAGCCTCGGCTCGGGACAGGCGAACACTGAAGCTTTCTTT	CASSLGSGQANTEAFF
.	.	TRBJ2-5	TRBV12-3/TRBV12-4	TGTGCCAGCAGCTACCAAGGGGGGACCCAGTACTTC	CASSYQGGTQYF
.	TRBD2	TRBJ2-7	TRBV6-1	TGTGCCAGCAGTGAAGCGCTTCGGGCAGCGGGGAAGAACGAGCAGTACTTC	CASSEALRAAGKNEQYF
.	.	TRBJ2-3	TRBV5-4	TGTGCCAGCCGGGTACAGGGAATAGACACAGATACGCAGTATTTT	CASRVQGIDTDTQYF
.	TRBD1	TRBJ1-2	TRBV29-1	TGCAGCGTTAATGCCGTCGGGGGACAGACATTTAACTATGGCTACACCTTC	CSVNAVGGQTFNYGYTF